Below, 8 T cell receptor beta chains from the same sample are listed, as sequenced in a study of Tregs in tolerant kidney transplant recipients. Mixed chimerism was transient after nonmyeloablative marrow transplants from related graft donors. TCRdb's copy holds only in-frame clones and misses some; the assay was immunoSEQ multiplex PCR. The sample shows roughly 70,000 clones, more than 75% of them seen only once. The source was CD4+ T cells from blood (PBMCs), collected 6 months after the transplant. These receptors originate from a human patient who received a combined kidney and bone marrow transplant. Part of the T cells may come from the graft donor.

This chain uses TRBV7-2 with TRBJ2-7, with D perhaps TRBD1 (5 bases). Germline assignment: CDR1 SGHTA and CDR2 FQGNSA. Trimming cost V 0 bases and J 1 base, with 7 bases left between them. CDR3 length equals 14 residues. The CDR3 protein is CASSLAGPSYEQYF. The CDR3 DNA is TGTGCCAGCAGCTTAGCGGGGCCATCCTACGAGCAGTACTTC.

CDR3 region: CASSTQGAPDYGYTF. Written as DNA, the CDR3 is TGTGCCAGTAGTACCCAGGGGGCCCCTGACTATGGCTACACCTTC. This chain links TRBV19 with TRBJ1-2, with 8 bases aligning to TRBD1. Trimming cost V 4 bases and J 3 bases; bases outside gene matches: 7. Germline-derived CDR1 and CDR2 are LNHDA and SQIVND (reference sequence). This CDR3 comprises 15 residues.

The chain couples TRBV7-2 to TRBJ1-2, with D possibly TRBD1 on 6 matching bases. Germline V lookup: CDR1 SGHTA, CDR2 FQGNSA. The V and J ends lost 0 bases and 8 bases respectively, with 16 bases between them. The CDR3 contains 15 residues. The CDR3 spells CASSLARQAYAGYTF. DNA of the CDR3: TGTGCCAGCAGCTTAGCGCGACAGGCGTATGCGGGCTACACCTTC. Supplemented by reference TRBV7-2 and TRBJ1-2, the full variable domain reads GAGVSQSPSNKVTEKGKDVELRCDPISGHTALYWYRQSLGQGLEFLIYFQGNSAPDKSGLPSDRFSAERTGGSVSTLTIQRTQQEDSAVYLCASSLARQAYAGYTFGSGTRLTVV.

This clone was recorded a few times. The rearrangement uses TRBV7-2 and TRBJ1-2, with 8 bases that match TRBD1. Germline V gene data show CDR1 as SGHTA and CDR2 as FQGNSA. Trimming at V came to 6 bases and at J to 6 bases, leaving 6 bases not matched to a gene. The CDR3 is made up of 13 amino acids. The CDR3 coding sequence is TGTGCCAGCAGTAACGGACAGGGCCATGGCTACACCTTC. Its protein is CASSNGQGHGYTF.

The V gene is TRBV6-1, the J gene TRBJ1-5; D perhaps matches TRBD1 (5 bases). Trimming took 7 bases from V and 2 from J, leaving 15 bases between them. This CDR3 is 15 amino acids long. Germline CDR1 is MNHNS and CDR2 is SASEGT. This chain's CDR3 is CASTMGLEGNQPQHF. The CDR3 DNA is TGTGCCAGCACCATGGGACTTGAGGGCAATCAGCCCCAGCATTTT.

This chain joins TRBV11-1 and TRBJ1-4; D is perhaps TRBD1 (6 bases). CDR1 is SGHAT and CDR2 is FQDESV in the germline V gene (reference sequence). The CDR3 sequence is 17 residues long. Trimming removed 2 bases at V and 0 bases at J, with 13 bases between. The CDR3 DNA reads as TGTGCCAGCAGCTTATTCAGGGGCAGTTCAACTAATGAAAAACTGTTTTTT. It codes for CASSLFRGSSTNEKLFF. Looking up the rest from reference TRBV11-1 and TRBJ1-4 gives the full variable domain: EAEVAQSPRYKITEKSQAVAFWCDPISGHATLYWYRQILGQGPELLVQFQDESVVDDSQLPKDRFSAERLKGVDSTLKIQPAELGDSAMYLCASSLFRGSSTNEKLFFGSGTQLSVL.

This clone was found once. The junction departs from germline at one end; a sequencing error may be responsible. Within the sample, other DNA sequences also encode this same CDR3. The chain couples TRBV25-1 to TRBJ1-6; 8 bases align to TRBD1. This CDR3 region has 14 residues. Germline V CDR1 and CDR2: MGHDK, SYGVNS. CDR3 nucleotides: TGTGCCAGCAGGTCGGACAGGGCTAATTCCCCCCTCCACTTT. Translation gives CASRSDRANSPLHF. Based on the CDR3 plus reference TRBV25-1 and TRBJ1-6, the full variable domain is EADIYQTPRYLVIGTGKKITLECSQTMGHDKMYWYQQDPGMELHLIHYSYGVNSTEKGDLSSESTVSRIRTEHFPLTLESARPSHTSQYLCASRSDRANSPLHFGNGTRLTVT.

This clone was picked up one time. The chain links TRBV18 to TRBJ2-2, with 8 bases aligning to TRBD2. V lost 0 bases, J lost 0 bases, and 9 bases stayed unmatched. CDR1 KGHSH and CDR2 LQKENI come from the germline V gene. CDR3 length: 19 amino acids. The chain's CDR3 is CASSPPSATSASNTGELFF. The CDR3 DNA sequence: TGTGCCAGCTCACCACCTTCGGCGACTAGCGCTTCGAACACCGGGGAGCTGTTTTTT. The entire variable domain, with the rest obtained from reference TRBV18 and TRBJ2-2, is as follows: NAGVMQNPRHLVRRRGQEARLRCSPMKGHSHVYWYRQLPEEGLKFMVYLQKENIIDESGMPKERFSAEFPKEGPSILRIQQVVRGDSAAYFCASSPPSATSASNTGELFFGEGSRLTVL.